These 3 T cell receptor beta chains originate from one sample sequenced in a study of blood T cell repertoires in COVID-19. Profiling relied on immunoSEQ multiplex PCR, and the TCRdb table lists in-frame clones only, not all of them. This table has 170,000 or so clones, approximately 83% appearing once. Source material: peripheral blood. These receptors were taken from a woman aged 60 to 75 with acute or convalescent COVID-19.

The rearrangement uses TRBV28 and TRBJ1-2; maybe TRBD1 (6 bases). The CDR3 consists of 12 residues. V was cut by 11 bases and J by 7 bases, with 17 bases left in between. Germline CDR1 is MDHEN and CDR2 is SYDVKM. CDR3 in amino acids: CAHRQVEGGYTF. The CDR3 DNA reads TGTGCCCACCGACAGGTTGAGGGTGGCTACACCTTC.

This chain joins TRBV5-1 and TRBJ1-1, with TRBD1 matching over 8 bases. This CDR3 region has 14 residues. The germline V gene has CDR1 SGHRS and CDR2 YFSETQ. J lost 5 bases, V lost 1 base, and 4 bases had no gene match. The chain's CDR3 is CASSLWTGYTEAFF. DNA of the CDR3: TGCGCCAGCAGCTTGTGGACAGGGTATACTGAAGCTTTCTTT.

This clone was counted only a few times. The chain uses TRBV10-1 and TRBJ2-7; 7 nucleotides line up with TRBD2. The CDR3 totals 13 residues. V gave up 3 bases and J gave up 7 bases; unmatched junction bases: 6. Germline V gene lookup returns CDR1 WNHNN and CDR2 SYGVQD (reference sequence). As DNA, the CDR3 is TGCGCCAGCAGTGAAGCCGGGGGGTTTGAGCAGTACTTC. It specifies CASSEAGGFEQYF.